This TCR beta chain is from a study of lymphopenia after photon versus proton radiotherapy. The protocol was immunoSEQ multiplex PCR, while the TCRdb copy is restricted to in-frame clones and leaves out a portion. The sample yields some 30,000 clones, roughly 88% seen once. The CDR3 contains 12 residues. Trimming took off 0 bases at V and 8 bases at J, with 9 bases between the two ends. Germline lookup yields CDR1 SGHRS and CDR2 YFSETQ. Points from the study as a whole: Post-nadir TCR diversity decline inversely tracked overall survival among those who died. Relative stability marked proton patients; photon patients lost diversity and naive cells. Post-nadir diversity loss with photons came from oligoclonal expansion, particularly CD8+ Temra cells. Survival link was tested only in deceased patients; proton benefit remains a possibility.

Comments on this clone: The antigen remains undetermined.

The chain combines TRBV5-1 with TRBJ2-7; D is undetermined. This specimen was peripheral blood, taken from a patient treated with photon-based radiotherapy. This TCR was sampled from a woman between 45 and 65 years old with pancreatic cancer. The CDR3 reads CASSLATGQQYF. The CDR3 DNA reads TGCGCCAGCAGCTTGGCTACTGGACAGCAGTACTTC.